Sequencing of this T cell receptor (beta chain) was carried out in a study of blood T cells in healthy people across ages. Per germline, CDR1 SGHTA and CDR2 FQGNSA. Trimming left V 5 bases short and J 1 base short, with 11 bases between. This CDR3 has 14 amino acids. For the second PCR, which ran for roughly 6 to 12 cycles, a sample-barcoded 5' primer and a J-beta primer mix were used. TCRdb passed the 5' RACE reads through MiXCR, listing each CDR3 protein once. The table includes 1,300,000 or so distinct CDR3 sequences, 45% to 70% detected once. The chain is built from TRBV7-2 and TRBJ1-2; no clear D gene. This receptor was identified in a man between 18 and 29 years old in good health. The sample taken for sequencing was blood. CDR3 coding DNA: TGTGCCAGCAGCCAAGGCAGATTTAACTATGGCTACACCTTC. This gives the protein CASSQGRFNYGYTF.